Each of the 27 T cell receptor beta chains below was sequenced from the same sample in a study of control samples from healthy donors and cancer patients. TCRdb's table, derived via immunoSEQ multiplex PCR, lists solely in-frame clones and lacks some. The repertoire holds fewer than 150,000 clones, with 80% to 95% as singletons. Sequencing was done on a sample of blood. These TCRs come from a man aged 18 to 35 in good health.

CDR3 DNA sequence: TGCGCCAGCAGAATGGACGGGGCTTACACTGAAGCTTTCTTT. This gives the protein CASRMDGAYTEAFF. The chain is built from TRBV5-1 and TRBJ1-1, with D possibly being TRBD1 (5 bases). Per germline, CDR1 SGHRS and CDR2 YFSETQ. This CDR3 is 14 amino acids long. V shed 5 bases and J shed 3 bases, with 14 bases lying between them.

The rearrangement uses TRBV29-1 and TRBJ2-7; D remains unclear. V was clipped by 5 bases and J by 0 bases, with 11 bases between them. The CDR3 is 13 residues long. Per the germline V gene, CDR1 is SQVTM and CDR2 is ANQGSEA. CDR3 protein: CSVSRLTSYEQYF. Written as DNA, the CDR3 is TGCAGCGTTTCCAGACTGACCTCCTACGAGCAGTACTTC.

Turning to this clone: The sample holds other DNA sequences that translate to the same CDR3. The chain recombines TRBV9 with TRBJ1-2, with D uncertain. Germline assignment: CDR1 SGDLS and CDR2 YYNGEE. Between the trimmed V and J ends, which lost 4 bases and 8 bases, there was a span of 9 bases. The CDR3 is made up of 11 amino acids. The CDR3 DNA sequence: TGTGCCAGCAGCAGCCGGGGAGGCTACACCTTC. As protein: CASSSRGGYTF.

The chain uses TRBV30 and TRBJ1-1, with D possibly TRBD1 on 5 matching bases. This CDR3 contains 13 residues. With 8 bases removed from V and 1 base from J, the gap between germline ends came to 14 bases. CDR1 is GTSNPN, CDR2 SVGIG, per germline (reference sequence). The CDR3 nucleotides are TGTGCCCTCTCCCGGGACCGGAACACTGAAGCTTTCTTT. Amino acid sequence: CALSRDRNTEAFF.

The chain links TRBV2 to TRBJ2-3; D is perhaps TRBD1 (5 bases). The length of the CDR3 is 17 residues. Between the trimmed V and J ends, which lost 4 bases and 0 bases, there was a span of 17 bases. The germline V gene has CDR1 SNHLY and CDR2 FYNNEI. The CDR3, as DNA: TGTGCCAGCAGTGCAACCTCGCGGACACAGAGCACAGATACGCAGTATTTT. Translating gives CASSATSRTQSTDTQYF.

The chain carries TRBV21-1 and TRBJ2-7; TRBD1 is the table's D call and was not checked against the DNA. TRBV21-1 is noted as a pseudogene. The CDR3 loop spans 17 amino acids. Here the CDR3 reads CASSKEVGQGGPYEQYF. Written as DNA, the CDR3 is TGTGCCAGCAGCAAAGAGGTGGGACAGGGAGGCCCCTACGAGCAGTACTTC.

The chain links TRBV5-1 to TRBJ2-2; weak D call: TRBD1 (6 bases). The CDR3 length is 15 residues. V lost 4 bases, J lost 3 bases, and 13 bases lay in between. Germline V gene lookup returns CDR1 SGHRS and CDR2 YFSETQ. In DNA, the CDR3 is TGCGCCAGCAGCACCGGGACAACGTACACCGGGGAGCTGTTTTTT. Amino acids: CASSTGTTYTGELFF.

The CDR3 DNA reads as TGTGCCAGCAGCGACCCTGCTTTGGACAGTTTCATCGGGCAGTTCTTC. This gives the protein CASSDPALDSFIGQFF. The rearrangement uses TRBV2 and TRBJ2-1; D perhaps matches TRBD1 (6 bases). From germline, CDR1 is SNHLY and CDR2 FYNNEI. The ends were cut back, 6 bases at V and 12 bases at J, with 27 bases in the middle. This CDR3 is built from 16 residues.

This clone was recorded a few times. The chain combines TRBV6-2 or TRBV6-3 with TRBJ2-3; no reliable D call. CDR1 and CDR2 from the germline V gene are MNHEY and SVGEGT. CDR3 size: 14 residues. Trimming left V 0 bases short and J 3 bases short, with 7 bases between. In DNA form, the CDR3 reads TGTGCCAGCAGTTACTCGACTGAGACAGATACGCAGTATTTT. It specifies CASSYSTETDTQYF.

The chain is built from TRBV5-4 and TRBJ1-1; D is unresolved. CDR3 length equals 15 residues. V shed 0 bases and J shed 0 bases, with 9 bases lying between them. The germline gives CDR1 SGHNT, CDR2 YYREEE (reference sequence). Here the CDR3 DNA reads TGTGCCAGCAGCTTGGAAGTGACGGTGAACACTGAAGCTTTCTTT. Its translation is CASSLEVTVNTEAFF.

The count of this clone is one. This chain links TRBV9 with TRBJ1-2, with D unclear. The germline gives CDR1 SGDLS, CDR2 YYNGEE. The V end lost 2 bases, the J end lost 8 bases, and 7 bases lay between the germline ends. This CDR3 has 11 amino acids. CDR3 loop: CASSVMGGYTF. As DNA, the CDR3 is TGTGCCAGCAGCGTCATGGGGGGCTACACCTTC.

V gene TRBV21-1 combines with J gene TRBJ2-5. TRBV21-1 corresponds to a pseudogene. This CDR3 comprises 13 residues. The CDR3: CASSKGHQETQYF. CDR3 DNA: TGTGCCAGCAGCAAGGGACACCAAGAGACCCAGTACTTC.

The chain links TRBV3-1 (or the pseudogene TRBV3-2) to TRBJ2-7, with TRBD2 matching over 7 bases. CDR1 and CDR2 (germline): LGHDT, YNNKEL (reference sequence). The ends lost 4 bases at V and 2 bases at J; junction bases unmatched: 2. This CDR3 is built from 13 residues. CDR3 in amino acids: CASSPSGAYEQYF. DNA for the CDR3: TGTGCCAGCAGCCCCAGCGGGGCCTACGAGCAGTACTTC.

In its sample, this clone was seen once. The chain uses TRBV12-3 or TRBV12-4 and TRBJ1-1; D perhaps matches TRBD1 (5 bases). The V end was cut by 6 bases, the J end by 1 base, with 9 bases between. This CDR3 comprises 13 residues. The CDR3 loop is CASSWTQNTEAFF. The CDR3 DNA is TGTGCCAGCAGCTGGACACAGAACACTGAAGCTTTCTTT.

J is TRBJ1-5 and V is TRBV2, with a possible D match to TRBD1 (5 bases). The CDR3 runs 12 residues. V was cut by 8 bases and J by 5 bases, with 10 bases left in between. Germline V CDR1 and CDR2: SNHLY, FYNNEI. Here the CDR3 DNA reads TGTGCCAGCCGTCAAGGGGATCAGCCCCAGCATTTT. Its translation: CASRQGDQPQHF.

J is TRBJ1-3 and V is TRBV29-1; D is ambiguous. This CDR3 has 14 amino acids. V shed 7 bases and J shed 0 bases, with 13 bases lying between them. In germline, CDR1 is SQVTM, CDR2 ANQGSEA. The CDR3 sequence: CSADSPNSGNTIYF. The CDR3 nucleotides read TGCAGCGCCGATTCGCCTAACTCTGGAAACACCATATATTTT.

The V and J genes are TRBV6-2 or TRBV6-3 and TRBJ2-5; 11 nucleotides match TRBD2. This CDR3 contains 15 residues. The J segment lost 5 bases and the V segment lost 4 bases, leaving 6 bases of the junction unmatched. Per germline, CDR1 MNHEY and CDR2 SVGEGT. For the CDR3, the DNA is TGTGCCAGCAGTTCTAGCGGGGGGCAGCGGGAGACCCAGTACTTC. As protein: CASSSSGGQRETQYF.

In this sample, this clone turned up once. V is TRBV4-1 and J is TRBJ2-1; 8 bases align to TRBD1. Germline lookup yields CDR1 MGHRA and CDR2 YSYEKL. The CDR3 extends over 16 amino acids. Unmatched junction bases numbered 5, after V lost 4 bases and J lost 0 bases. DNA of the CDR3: TGCGCCAGCAGCCGATCCGACAGGGGCTCCTACAATGAGCAGTTCTTC. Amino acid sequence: CASSRSDRGSYNEQFF.

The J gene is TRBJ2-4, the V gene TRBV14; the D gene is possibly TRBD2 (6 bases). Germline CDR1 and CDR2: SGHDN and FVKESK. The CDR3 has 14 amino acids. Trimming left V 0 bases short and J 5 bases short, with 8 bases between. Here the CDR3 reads CASSQDSGENIQYF. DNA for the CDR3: TGTGCCAGCAGCCAAGATAGCGGCGAAAACATTCAGTACTTC.

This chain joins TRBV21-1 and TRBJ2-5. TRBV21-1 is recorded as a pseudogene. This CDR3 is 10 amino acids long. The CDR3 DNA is TGTGCCAGCTGGGGAGAGACCCAGTACTTC. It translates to CASWGETQYF.

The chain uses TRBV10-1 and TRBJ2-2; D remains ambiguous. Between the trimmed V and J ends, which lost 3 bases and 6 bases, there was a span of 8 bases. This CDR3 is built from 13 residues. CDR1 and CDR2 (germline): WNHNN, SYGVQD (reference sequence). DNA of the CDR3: TGCGCCAGCAGTGAAAGGGATGCCGGGGAGCTGTTTTTT. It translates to CASSERDAGELFF.

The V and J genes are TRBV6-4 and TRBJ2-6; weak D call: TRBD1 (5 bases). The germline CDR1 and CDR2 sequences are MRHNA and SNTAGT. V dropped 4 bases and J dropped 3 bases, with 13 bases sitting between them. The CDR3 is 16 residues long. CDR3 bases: TGTGCCAGCAGTGTGGCAGGGTGGTTTGGGGCCAACGTCCTGACTTTC. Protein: CASSVAGWFGANVLTF.

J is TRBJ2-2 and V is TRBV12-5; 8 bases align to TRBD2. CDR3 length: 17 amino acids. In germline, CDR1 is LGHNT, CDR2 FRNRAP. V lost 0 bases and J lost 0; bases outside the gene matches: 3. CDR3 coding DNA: TGTGCTAGTGGTTTGGTACCGGGGGGGGCGAACACCGGGGAGCTGTTTTTT. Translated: CASGLVPGGANTGELFF.

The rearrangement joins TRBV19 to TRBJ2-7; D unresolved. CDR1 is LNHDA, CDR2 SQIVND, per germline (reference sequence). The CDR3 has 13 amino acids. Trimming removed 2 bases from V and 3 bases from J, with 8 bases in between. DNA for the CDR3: TGTGCCAGTAGTATACAGGCCAACTACGAGCAGTACTTC. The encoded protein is CASSIQANYEQYF.

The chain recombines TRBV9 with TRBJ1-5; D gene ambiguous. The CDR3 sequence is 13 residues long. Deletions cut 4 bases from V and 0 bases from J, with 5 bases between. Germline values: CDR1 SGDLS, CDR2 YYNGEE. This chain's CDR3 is CASSRNSNQPQHF. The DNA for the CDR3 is TGTGCCAGCAGCAGAAATAGCAATCAGCCCCAGCATTTT.

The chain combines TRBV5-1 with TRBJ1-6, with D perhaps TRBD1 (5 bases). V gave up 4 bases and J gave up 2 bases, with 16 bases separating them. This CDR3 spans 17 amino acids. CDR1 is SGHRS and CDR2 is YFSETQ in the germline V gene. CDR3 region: CASSLGPPAAYNSPLHF. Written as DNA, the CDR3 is TGCGCCAGCAGCCTGGGACCCCCGGCGGCCTATAATTCACCCCTCCACTTT.

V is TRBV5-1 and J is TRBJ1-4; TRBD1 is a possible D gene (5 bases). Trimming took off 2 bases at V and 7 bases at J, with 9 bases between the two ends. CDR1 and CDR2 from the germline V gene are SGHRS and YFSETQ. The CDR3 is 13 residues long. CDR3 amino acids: CASSFAGAEKLFF. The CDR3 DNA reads TGCGCCAGCAGCTTCGCCGGGGCTGAAAAACTGTTTTTT.